This is a list of T cell receptor beta chains from one sample in a study of blood T cell repertoires in COVID-19. Generated by immunoSEQ multiplex PCR, the TCRdb table keeps only in-frame clones and is missing some. This sample has around 120,000 clones, with about 85% found just once. The sequenced sample consisted of peripheral blood. The receptors derive from a human donor in a cohort sampled during active COVID-19. Both conserved end residues are part of each CDR3. A D gene is named only where the DNA matches it firmly. The size field is filled for only some rows; it gives once, few, many or a size class.

CASSTTGSFSGNTIYF	TGCGCCAGCAGCACGACAGGGTCCTTCTCTGGAAACACCATATATTTT	TRBV5-1	TRBJ1-3	-	TRBD1
CASRQGAGETQYF	TGTGCCTCTCGGCAGGGGGCGGGGGAGACCCAGTACTTC	TRBV6-5	TRBJ2-5	-	TRBD1
CASSLEDRAGNTEAFF	TGCGCCAGCAGCTTGGAGGACAGGGCAGGGAACACTGAAGCTTTCTTT	TRBV5-1	TRBJ1-1	-	TRBD1
CASSKGLAGGPSYEQYF	TGTGCCAGCAGCAAAGGACTAGCGGGGGGGCCGTCCTACGAGCAGTACTTC	TRBV21-1	TRBJ2-7	once	-
CASSTLEHRYGYTF	TGTGCCAGCAGCACCCTCGAGCACCGCTATGGCTACACCTTC	TRBV27	TRBJ1-2	-	-
CASSSGTSGRARYF	TGCGCCAGCAGCTCCGGGACTAGCGGGAGGGCCCGGTACTTC	TRBV5-1	TRBJ2-7	-	TRBD2
CASSQVTGNTEAFF	TGTGCCAGCAGCCAAGTCACAGGGAACACTGAAGCTTTCTTT	TRBV14	TRBJ1-1	-	-
CASSKRPEGGIYEQYF	TGTGCCAGCAGCAAAAGGCCGGAGGGGGGGATTTACGAGCAGTACTTC	TRBV21-1	TRBJ2-7	-	-
CASSIRSPSGGGGEQFF	TGTGCCAGTAGTATTAGGTCCCCAAGCGGGGGGGGCGGTGAGCAGTTCTTC	TRBV19	TRBJ2-1	-	TRBD2
CSAATGANTEAFF	TGCAGCGCCGCCACAGGGGCGAACACTGAAGCTTTCTTT	TRBV29-1	TRBJ1-1	-	TRBD1
CASSEGQGWDYGYTF	TGTGCCAGCAGTGAAGGACAGGGTTGGGACTATGGCTACACCTTC	TRBV6-1	TRBJ1-2	-	TRBD1
CSVDAQRSGNTIYF	TGCAGCGTTGATGCCCAGCGTTCCGGAAACACCATATATTTT	TRBV29-1	TRBJ1-3	-	-
CASSTQGASGYTF	TGTGCCAGCAGTACCCAGGGGGCGAGTGGCTACACCTTC	TRBV2	TRBJ1-2	-	TRBD1
CASSGQGISSGNTIYF	TGTGCCAGTAGTGGCCAGGGAATTAGCTCTGGAAACACCATATATTTT	TRBV19	TRBJ1-3	-	-
CASSSLRNTEAFF	TGTGCCAGCAGCTCTCTTCGGAACACTGAAGCTTTCTTT	TRBV7-3	TRBJ1-1	-	-
CASSSGGTGGLRDTQYF	TGTGCCAGCAGCTCAGGGGGCACAGGGGGCCTCCGAGATACGCAGTATTTT	TRBV7-8	TRBJ2-3	-	TRBD1
CASSPRGSNTGELFF	TGTGCCAGCTCACCCCGGGGTTCGAACACCGGGGAGCTGTTTTTT	TRBV18	TRBJ2-2	once	-
CASLIQGWETQYF	TGTGCCAGCCTGATACAGGGATGGGAGACCCAGTACTTC	TRBV12-3/TRBV12-4	TRBJ2-5	-	-